These 27 T cell receptor beta chains share one sample of origin, sequenced in a study of T cell responses to AZD1222 COVID-19 vaccine. Assay used: immunoSEQ multiplex PCR; TCRdb lists only in-frame clones, some missing. The table has 150,000 to 200,000 clones, 80% to 95% seen once. The material was peripheral blood, obtained 28 days after the second AZD1222 dose. The origin of the receptors is an adult who received the AZD1222 COVID-19 vaccine.

The chain couples TRBV6-4 to TRBJ2-1, with D possibly matching TRBD2 (5 bases). V was trimmed by 3 bases and J by 7 bases, leaving 16 bases between them. This CDR3 has 15 residues. From germline, CDR1 is MRHNA and CDR2 SNTAGT. The CDR3 loop is CASSEVPGTMNEQFF. The CDR3 nucleotides read TGTGCCAGCAGTGAAGTACCGGGAACAATGAATGAGCAGTTCTTC.

The V gene is TRBV3-1 (or the pseudogene TRBV3-2), the J gene TRBJ2-7; TRBD2 matches at 13 bases. Germline V gives CDR1 LGHDT, CDR2 YNNKEL (reference sequence). Germline trimming cut 4 bases from V and 1 base from J; bases unmatched to any gene: 1. The CDR3 is 15 amino acids. The CDR3 reads CASSRGLAGSYEQYF. The CDR3 DNA follows: TGTGCCAGCAGCCGGGGACTAGCGGGGTCCTACGAGCAGTACTTC.

This clone occurred once. V is TRBV6-4 and J is TRBJ1-2, with 7 bases fitting TRBD1. The V segment lost 3 bases and the J segment 7 bases; nucleotides outside the gene matches: 5. CDR3 length: 13 residues. The germline gives CDR1 MRHNA, CDR2 SNTAGT. For the CDR3, the DNA is TGTGCCAGCAGTGAGCAACAGGGGAGTGGCTACACCTTC. It codes for CASSEQQGSGYTF.

This sequence joins TRBV28 and TRBJ1-1; a possible D gene is TRBD1 (5 bases). Per germline, CDR1 MDHEN and CDR2 SYDVKM. This CDR3 spans 13 amino acids. With 4 bases removed from V and 6 bases from J, the gap between germline ends came to 12 bases. This CDR3 reads CASSSFRGAEAFF. The CDR3 DNA sequence: TGTGCCAGCAGTTCATTCCGGGGCGCTGAAGCTTTCTTT.

V is TRBV18 and J is TRBJ1-4; TRBD1 might be the D (5 bases). The CDR3 extends over 16 amino acids. V dropped 3 bases and J dropped 7 bases, with 18 bases sitting between them. CDR1 and CDR2 (germline): KGHSH, LQKENI. The CDR3 nucleotides read TGTGCCAGCTCACCCGGAGCGCCGCAGGGAGTTGAAAAACTGTTTTTT. The encoded protein is CASSPGAPQGVEKLFF.

This sequence joins TRBV7-8 and TRBJ1-2; D remains unclear. V was cut by 4 bases and J by 8 bases, with 11 bases left in between. CDR1 SGHVS and CDR2 FQNEAQ come from the germline V gene. This CDR3 region has 12 residues. The CDR3 DNA reads as TGTGCCAGCAGCTCAGAGTACTGGGGCTACACCTTC. Protein product: CASSSEYWGYTF.

The chain uses TRBV19 and TRBJ2-2; possible D gene TRBD1, 6 bases. This CDR3 is 17 amino acids long. Germline CDR1 is LNHDA and CDR2 is SQIVND (reference sequence). V was clipped by 7 bases and J by 0 bases, with 18 bases between them. DNA of the CDR3: TGTGCCAGTAATAGGCAGGGGATGGGAACGAACACCGGGGAGCTGTTTTTT. It specifies CASNRQGMGTNTGELFF.

The chain uses TRBV28 and TRBJ1-1, with 9 nucleotides matching TRBD1. The CDR3 length is 14 residues. The junction had 8 bases not matched to a gene; V was cut back by 6 bases and J by 6 bases. CDR1 is MDHEN, CDR2 SYDVKM, per germline. DNA for the CDR3: TGTGCCAGCAGCCCTACAGGGGGCGGGTCTGAAGCTTTCTTT. It specifies CASSPTGGGSEAFF.

This clone was seen just once. This chain connects TRBV2 to TRBJ2-1, with 12 positions matching TRBD2. V lost 6 bases, J lost 4 bases, and 4 bases stayed unmatched. The CDR3 is made up of 15 amino acids. Germline lookup yields CDR1 SNHLY and CDR2 FYNNEI. The CDR3 here is CASRKTSGGYNEQFF. DNA for the CDR3: TGTGCCAGCAGGAAGACTAGCGGGGGATACAATGAGCAGTTCTTC.

The V call is TRBV11-1, the J call TRBJ2-7; possible D gene TRBD1, 7 bases. With 5 bases removed from V and 0 bases from J, the gap between germline ends came to 17 bases. The CDR3 spans 16 residues. Germline V gene lookup returns CDR1 SGHAT and CDR2 FQDESV (reference sequence). CDR3 in amino acids: CASSVAPGDSSYEQYF. CDR3 nucleotide sequence: TGTGCCAGCAGCGTCGCCCCGGGGGACAGCTCCTACGAGCAGTACTTC.

This chain uses TRBV19 with TRBJ2-1; D not certain. Trimming removed 5 bases at V and 4 bases at J, with 6 bases between. Germline loops: CDR1 LNHDA, CDR2 SQIVND (reference sequence). CDR3 size: 12 residues. For the CDR3, the DNA is TGTGCCAGTAGTCCCGGTTACAATGAGCAGTTCTTC. Translating it yields CASSPGYNEQFF.

The chain links TRBV27 to TRBJ1-5; 7 positions match TRBD1. This CDR3 spans 15 amino acids. The V and J ends lost 6 bases and 2 bases, in that order; junction bases with no gene match: 7. In germline, CDR1 is MNHEY, CDR2 SMNVEV (reference sequence). CDR3 nucleotide sequence: TGTGCCAGCAGCGACTCCGACAGGGGCAATCAGCCCCAGCATTTT. This encodes CASSDSDRGNQPQHF.

V and J are TRBV7-9 and TRBJ1-2, with a weak D call TRBD1 (6 bases). The CDR3 contains 13 residues. Germline CDR1 and CDR2: SEHNR and FQNEAQ (reference sequence). V was pared by 5 bases and J by 8 bases, with 15 bases between. The DNA for the CDR3 is TGTGCCAGCAGCCAAATGGGGGGGCTGGGCTACACCTTC. Its translation: CASSQMGGLGYTF.

The rearrangement uses TRBV21-1 and TRBJ1-3. TRBV21-1 is a pseudogene segment. The CDR3 runs 17 residues. CDR3 DNA: TGTGCCAGCAGCAATATTCGGCCTTTCGTGGCTGGAAACACCATATATTTT. This sequence encodes CASSNIRPFVAGNTIYF.

The chain carries TRBV5-6 and TRBJ1-1; 12 bases agree with TRBD1. This CDR3 has 13 amino acids. The trim removed 2 bases at V and 8 bases at J, leaving 1 base unmatched. The germline V gene has CDR1 SGHDT and CDR2 YYEEEE. This CDR3 reads CASSFGTGGEAFF. The CDR3 DNA follows: TGTGCCAGCAGCTTTGGGACAGGGGGCGAAGCTTTCTTT.

This chain uses TRBV25-1 with TRBJ1-1, with D possibly matching TRBD1 (6 bases). Germline CDR1 MGHDK, CDR2 SYGVNS. Trimming stripped 6 bases from V and 4 bases from J, with 12 bases between. The CDR3 runs 13 residues. The CDR3 DNA is TGTGCCAGCAGGACAGGAGGAGCCACTGAAGCTTTCTTT. It yields the protein CASRTGGATEAFF.

V gene TRBV7-2 combines with J gene TRBJ1-1, with D perhaps matching TRBD1 (6 bases). Trimming left V 5 bases short and J 0 bases short, with 13 bases between. The CDR3 loop spans 15 amino acids. The germline gives CDR1 SGHTA, CDR2 FQGNSA. CDR3 in amino acids: CASSLQGSMNTEAFF. The CDR3 region has the DNA TGTGCCAGCAGCCTCCAGGGGAGTATGAACACTGAAGCTTTCTTT.

The chain is built from TRBV7-2 and TRBJ1-3; D not resolved. V shed 5 bases and J shed 0 bases, with 8 bases lying between them. Germline V lookup: CDR1 SGHTA, CDR2 FQGNSA. The CDR3 is 14 residues long. The CDR3 loop is CASSQANSGNTIYF. Written as DNA, the CDR3 is TGTGCCAGCAGCCAAGCAAACTCTGGAAACACCATATATTTT.

The chain has TRBV18 and TRBJ2-3; D uncertain. V was trimmed by 7 bases and J by 0 bases, leaving 11 bases between them. CDR1 is KGHSH and CDR2 is LQKENI in the germline V gene. CDR3 length: 14 amino acids. CDR3 coding DNA: TGTGCCAGCTACCTCGCGTCTAGCACAGATACGCAGTATTTT. This codes for CASYLASSTDTQYF. Filled out from reference TRBV18 and TRBJ2-3, the complete variable domain reads NAGVMQNPRHLVRRRGQEARLRCSPMKGHSHVYWYRQLPEEGLKFMVYLQKENIIDESGMPKERFSAEFPKEGPSILRIQQVVRGDSAAYFCASYLASSTDTQYFGPGTRLTVL.

The rearrangement links TRBV5-6 to TRBJ1-5; D not certain. The CDR3 covers 14 residues. Germline V gene data show CDR1 as SGHDT and CDR2 as YYEEEE. Trimming pared 2 bases from V and 6 bases from J, leaving 12 bases between. Here the CDR3 reads CASSLGGEVQPQHF. The CDR3 DNA reads as TGTGCCAGCAGCTTAGGCGGGGAGGTTCAGCCCCAGCATTTT.

The gene calls are TRBV28 and TRBJ1-1; no clear D. The germline gives CDR1 MDHEN, CDR2 SYDVKM. V was pared by 1 base and J by 3 bases, with 6 bases between. The CDR3 loop spans 13 amino acids. The CDR3 nucleotides read TGTGCCAGCAGTTTATCTGCGGACACTGAAGCTTTCTTT. Translation gives CASSLSADTEAFF.

This chain links TRBV3-1 (or the pseudogene TRBV3-2) with TRBJ1-2; D ambiguous. Germline lookup yields CDR1 LGHDT and CDR2 YNNKEL (reference sequence). V dropped 0 bases and J dropped 7 bases, with 12 bases sitting between them. This CDR3 region has 14 residues. The CDR3 region is CASSQDVRASGYTF. CDR3 DNA: TGTGCCAGCAGCCAAGATGTGAGGGCGTCTGGCTACACCTTC.

This chain links TRBV5-1 with TRBJ1-3; no clear D gene. The V gene lost 6 bases and the J gene lost 0 bases, with 13 bases spanning the gap. This CDR3 is built from 15 residues. Looked up from germline, CDR1 is SGHRS and CDR2 is YFSETQ. The chain's CDR3 is CASNLDGLSGNTIYF. The CDR3 DNA reads as TGCGCCAGCAATCTGGACGGCCTCTCTGGAAACACCATATATTTT.

The chain joins TRBV6-5 to TRBJ1-2; no definite D call. The ends were cut back, 2 bases at V and 0 bases at J, with 4 bases in the middle. This CDR3 is 13 amino acids long. Looked up from germline, CDR1 is MNHEY and CDR2 is SVGAGI. In DNA, the CDR3 is TGTGCCAGCAGTTACAGGGCTAACTATGGCTACACCTTC. It codes for CASSYRANYGYTF.

Worth noting for this clone: Other DNA sequences from this sample encode an identical CDR3 as well. This chain links TRBV5-1 with TRBJ2-2; D gene unclear. The CDR3 totals 14 residues. V was cut by 1 base and J by 2 bases, with 6 bases left in between. Germline V gene sequence: CDR1 SGHRS, CDR2 YFSETQ. CDR3 sequence (DNA): TGCGCCAGCAGCTTGCGGCAAAACACCGGGGAGCTGTTTTTT. Amino acids: CASSLRQNTGELFF.

This clone occurred many times. The same CDR3 arises from other DNA sequences in this sample as well. The chain links TRBV5-5 to TRBJ2-1; a possible D gene is TRBD2 (6 bases). This CDR3 is built from 13 residues. The germline gives CDR1 SGHKS, CDR2 YYEKEE (reference sequence). Trimming removed 0 bases from V and 8 bases from J, with 9 bases in between. CDR3 bases: TGTGCCAGCAGCTTGGCGACTAGTTATGAGCAGTTCTTC. Translating gives CASSLATSYEQFF.

The chain employs TRBV7-3 and TRBJ2-1; D gene uncertain. Germline loops: CDR1 SGHTA, CDR2 FQGTGA. V lost 5 bases and J lost 5, with 7 bases in between. The CDR3 consists of 12 residues. This chain's CDR3 is CASSLPDNEQFF. CDR3 sequence (DNA): TGTGCCAGCAGCCTACCTGACAATGAGCAGTTCTTC.